This entry lists 27 T cell receptor beta chains sequenced from one sample in a study of T cell responses to AZD1222 COVID-19 vaccine. TCRdb's table, derived via immunoSEQ multiplex PCR, lists solely in-frame clones and lacks some. The sample yields tens of thousands of clones, 70% to 90% seen once. The sample here was peripheral blood, taken on day 0 of AZD1222 vaccination. These receptors were collected from an adult in good health.

This CDR3 reads CASSQDRIAGTYEQYF. The CDR3 coding sequence is TGCGCCAGCAGCCAAGATAGGATAGCGGGAACCTACGAGCAGTACTTC. The gene calls are TRBV4-3 and TRBJ2-7; 8 nucleotides agree with TRBD2. The CDR3 spans 16 residues. Losses at the gene ends were 0 bases for V and 2 bases for J; bases not matched to a gene: 6. Germline V gives CDR1 LGHNA, CDR2 YSLEER.

This rearrangement joins TRBV27 to TRBJ2-7; 9 positions match TRBD1. Germline lookup yields CDR1 MNHEY and CDR2 SMNVEV (reference sequence). The CDR3 is 14 residues long. Germline trimming cut 6 bases from V and 6 bases from J; bases unmatched to any gene: 9. The CDR3 DNA is TGTGCCAGCAGCATAGACTCGGACAGGGGCGAGCAGTACTTC. As protein: CASSIDSDRGEQYF.

The chain has TRBV28 and TRBJ2-7; unclear D gene. The germline CDR1 and CDR2 sequences are MDHEN and SYDVKM. Trimming removed 5 bases at V and 2 bases at J, with 7 bases between. The CDR3 spans 12 residues. CDR3: CASSLGTYEQYF. The CDR3 DNA reads as TGTGCCAGCAGTCTAGGAACCTACGAGCAGTACTTC.

Only one count was recorded for this clone. The rearrangement uses TRBV7-9 and TRBJ1-5; D unclear. V was pared by 5 bases and J by 3 bases, with 11 bases between. This CDR3 region has 14 residues. Germline CDR1 SEHNR, CDR2 FQNEAQ (reference sequence). CDR3 nucleotides: TGTGCCAGCAGCCCTGACACCTACAATCAGCCCCAGCATTTT. This codes for CASSPDTYNQPQHF.

The chain employs TRBV12-3 or TRBV12-4 and TRBJ1-2; 7 bases align to TRBD1. This CDR3 spans 13 amino acids. The J segment lost 4 bases and the V segment lost 6 bases, leaving 5 bases of the junction unmatched. CDR3 in amino acids: CASSLQGPYGYTF. DNA of the CDR3: TGTGCCAGCAGCCTACAGGGGCCCTATGGCTACACCTTC.

The chain has TRBV3-1 (or the pseudogene TRBV3-2) and TRBJ2-7; the D gene is possibly TRBD2 (6 bases). CDR1 is LGHDT, CDR2 YNNKEL, per germline (reference sequence). V was pared by 1 base and J by 1 base, with 14 bases between. The length of the CDR3 is 16 residues. The CDR3 nucleotides read TGTGCCAGCAGCCAAGGGCTTGGGGGAGGTTCCTACGAGCAGTACTTC. Translating gives CASSQGLGGGSYEQYF.

CDR3 nucleotides: TGTGCAAGTCGCTTAGGCGGGGGTGAGCCCCAGCATTTT. It yields the protein CASRLGGGEPQHF. V usage is TRBV12-2 and J usage is TRBJ1-5. TRBV12-2 is a documented pseudogene. The CDR3 runs 13 residues.

The chain uses TRBV6-5 and TRBJ2-1; 7 bases agree with TRBD2. The CDR3 is 12 residues long. CDR1 and CDR2 (germline): MNHEY, SVGAGI. The V segment lost 6 bases and the J segment 8 bases; nucleotides outside the gene matches: 4. The DNA for the CDR3 is TGTGCCAGCAGCCCCGCGGGGGATGAGCAGTTCTTC. Protein sequence: CASSPAGDEQFF.

The chain couples TRBV24-1 to TRBJ2-1, with 10 bases identical to TRBD2. J gave up 9 bases and V 4 bases, and 8 bases lay outside the gene matches. Germline lookup yields CDR1 KGHDR and CDR2 SFDVKD. This CDR3 spans 15 amino acids. The CDR3 loop is CATSELAGRSGEQFF. In DNA form, the CDR3 reads TGTGCCACCAGTGAACTAGCGGGAAGGTCTGGTGAGCAGTTCTTC.

The rearrangement links TRBV18 to TRBJ2-7, with 7 bases matching TRBD1. Germline lookup yields CDR1 KGHSH and CDR2 LQKENI. CDR3 length: 14 amino acids. Trimming at V came to 1 base and at J to 0 bases, leaving 0 bases not matched to a gene. CDR3 DNA: TGTGCCAGCTCACCACAGGGGGCCTCCTACGAGCAGTACTTC. Its protein is CASSPQGASYEQYF. The full variable domain, completed using reference TRBV18 and TRBJ2-7, is NAGVMQNPRHLVRRRGQEARLRCSPMKGHSHVYWYRQLPEEGLKFMVYLQKENIIDESGMPKERFSAEFPKEGPSILRIQQVVRGDSAAYFCASSPQGASYEQYFGPGTRLTVT.

A single count supports this clone. The chain recombines TRBV7-2 with TRBJ1-4; TRBD1 matches 7 bases. The germline gives CDR1 SGHTA, CDR2 FQGNSA. The CDR3 is made up of 14 amino acids. The J segment lost 8 bases and the V segment lost 5 bases, leaving 8 bases of the junction unmatched. The CDR3 DNA reads TGTGCCAGCAGCCACGACAGGGCCCGGGAAAAACTGTTTTTT. Amino acids: CASSHDRAREKLFF.

V is TRBV14 and J is TRBJ1-6; maybe TRBD1 (5 bases). CDR1 is SGHDN and CDR2 is FVKESK in the germline V gene. The CDR3 is made up of 16 amino acids. The V end lost 4 bases, the J end lost 6 bases, and 16 bases lay between the germline ends. CDR3 in amino acids: CASSRASGTVNSPLHF. The CDR3 DNA reads as TGTGCCAGCAGCCGAGCCTCCGGGACCGTTAATTCACCCCTCCACTTT.

The chain recombines TRBV6-5 with TRBJ1-5; D uncertain. The germline V and J ends were trimmed by 0 bases and 0 bases, with 6 bases remaining between them. Germline V CDR1 and CDR2: MNHEY, SVGAGI. The CDR3 length is 15 residues. Here the CDR3 reads CASSYSWASNQPQHF. The CDR3 DNA follows: TGTGCCAGCAGTTACTCGTGGGCTAGCAATCAGCCCCAGCATTTT.

J is TRBJ2-1 and V is TRBV10-3, with D possibly TRBD2 on 5 matching bases. This CDR3 comprises 16 residues. CDR1 is ENHRY and CDR2 is SYGVKD in the germline V gene. Trimming stripped 10 bases from V and 2 bases from J, with 21 bases between. CDR3 sequence: CATLHAKDSTYNEQFF. The CDR3 nucleotides are TGTGCCACCCTCCACGCAAAGGACTCTACCTACAATGAGCAGTTCTTC.

This clone appeared a single time. The chain carries TRBV20-1 and TRBJ2-7; 12 bases map to TRBD2. With V trimmed by 3 bases and J by 2 bases, 5 bases remained unmatched. The CDR3 length is 15 residues. Germline CDR1 and CDR2: DFQATT and SNEGSKA (reference sequence). The CDR3: CSASRLAGGPYEQYF. The CDR3 region has the DNA TGCAGTGCTAGTAGGCTAGCGGGAGGGCCCTACGAGCAGTACTTC.

V is TRBV5-1 and J is TRBJ1-1; no clear D. The V end was cut by 8 bases, the J end by 1 base, with 12 bases between. CDR1 and CDR2 (germline): SGHRS, YFSETQ. The CDR3 length is 13 residues. Written as DNA, the CDR3 is TGCGCCAGTTTCCTGGACGGGAACACTGAAGCTTTCTTT. Residues: CASFLDGNTEAFF.

The chain is built from TRBV7-2 and TRBJ1-5, with TRBD1 matching over 9 bases. The germline gives CDR1 SGHTA, CDR2 FQGNSA. The V segment lost 5 bases and the J segment 4 bases; nucleotides outside the gene matches: 6. The length of the CDR3 is 15 residues. CDR3 nucleotide sequence: TGTGCCAGCAGCCAACTAGGGACAGGGAATCAGCCCCAGCATTTT. It specifies CASSQLGTGNQPQHF.

The chain links TRBV7-9 to TRBJ2-1, with D tentatively TRBD1 or TRBD2 (5 bases each). The CDR3 loop spans 14 amino acids. The V gene lost 2 bases and the J gene lost 6 bases, with 11 bases spanning the gap. The germline V gene encodes CDR1 SEHNR and CDR2 FQNEAQ (reference sequence). CDR3 region: CASSLSGGSNEQFF. The DNA for the CDR3 is TGTGCCAGCAGCTTATCTGGGGGTTCCAATGAGCAGTTCTTC.

The chain couples TRBV18 to TRBJ2-7; the match to TRBD1 covers 7 bases. The V segment lost 0 bases and the J segment 9 bases; nucleotides outside the gene matches: 11. CDR1 and CDR2 from the germline V gene are KGHSH and LQKENI. The CDR3 runs to 15 residues. CDR3 region: CASSPPRTGSPLQYF. CDR3 nucleotide sequence: TGTGCCAGCTCACCACCTCGGACAGGCTCCCCCCTGCAGTACTTC.

Of note for this clone: Other DNA variants within this sample encode the same CDR3. The CDR3 sequence: CASSLTSGGDTQYF. The CDR3 DNA follows: TGTGCCAGCAGCTTAACGTCGGGCGGCGATACGCAGTATTTT. The chain combines TRBV7-3 with TRBJ2-3; D gene uncertain. Germline V gene lookup returns CDR1 SGHTA and CDR2 FQGTGA. Trimming took off 0 bases at V and 6 bases at J, with 10 bases between the two ends. CDR3 size: 14 residues.

The V gene is TRBV29-1, the J gene TRBJ2-7; 10 positions match TRBD1. After removal of 4 bases from V and 4 bases from J, the junction contained 7 bases not matched to a gene. The CDR3 covers 14 residues. Germline-derived CDR1 and CDR2 are SQVTM and ANQGSEA. The chain's CDR3 is CSVGTRTGGYEQYF. CDR3 DNA: TGCAGCGTTGGGACCCGGACAGGGGGATACGAGCAGTACTTC.

This clone was counted once. V gene TRBV6-5 combines with J gene TRBJ2-1, with 7 positions matching TRBD2. The CDR3 has 13 amino acids. V dropped 8 bases and J dropped 4; count of bases not matched to a gene: 5. The germline V gene encodes CDR1 MNHEY and CDR2 SVGAGI. The CDR3 DNA is TGTGCCAGCCGCAGCGGGGTTTACAATGAGCAGTTCTTC. Encoded protein: CASRSGVYNEQFF.

The chain carries TRBV15 and TRBJ2-7, with D unclear. Trimming stripped 1 base from V and 4 bases from J, with 11 bases between. The CDR3 contains 14 residues. The V gene's germline CDR1 is LNHNV and CDR2 YYDKDF (reference sequence). The CDR3 protein is CATSRVQQGYEQYF. The CDR3 DNA follows: TGTGCCACCAGCAGAGTCCAACAAGGGTACGAGCAGTACTTC.

The V call is TRBV5-4, the J call TRBJ2-7; TRBD1 aligns across 7 bases. The CDR3 runs to 12 residues. The V gene end was trimmed by 4 bases and the J gene end by 5 bases; junction bases not matched to a gene: 3. The germline V gene has CDR1 SGHNT and CDR2 YYREEE (reference sequence). The CDR3 DNA follows: TGTGCCAGCAGCACCCAGGGGGACGAGCAGTACTTC. Its protein is CASSTQGDEQYF.

V usage is TRBV14 and J usage is TRBJ2-1; D is perhaps TRBD1 (5 bases). CDR1 and CDR2 (germline): SGHDN, FVKESK. The CDR3 totals 16 residues. Trimming shortened V by 1 base and J by 4 bases, and 14 bases separated the two germline ends. The CDR3 spells CASSQGVGQRYNEQFF. CDR3 coding DNA: TGTGCCAGCAGCCAAGGGGTAGGACAACGGTACAATGAGCAGTTCTTC.

The V call is TRBV10-2, the J call TRBJ2-2; unclear D gene. Germline values: CDR1 WSHSY, CDR2 SAAADI. The CDR3 contains 14 residues. Between the trimmed V and J ends, which lost 6 bases and 0 bases, there was a span of 8 bases. The CDR3 spells CASRPTANTGELFF. In nucleotides, the CDR3 is TGCGCCAGCAGACCCACTGCGAACACCGGGGAGCTGTTTTTT.

This chain uses TRBV6-4 with TRBJ1-1; the D gene is possibly TRBD1 (6 bases). Germline V gene sequence: CDR1 MRHNA, CDR2 SNTAGT. The CDR3 is 13 amino acids. V was trimmed by 6 bases and J by 2 bases, leaving 10 bases between them. The CDR3 DNA follows: TGTGCCAGCAGCGGACAGCCTAACACTGAAGCTTTCTTT. Protein product: CASSGQPNTEAFF.